This T cell receptor (beta chain) comes out of a study of CD8 T cells in ankylosing spondylitis. Whole-study results and caveats: What appeared characteristic of ankylosing spondylitis blood was a TCR beta motif of eight highly homologous variants. There was reportedly significant enrichment of clones that were disease-linked in matched ankylosing spondylitis synovial fluid.

A single record per CDR3 protein comes from TCRdb applying MiXCR to the 5' RACE reads. Here the sample spans 200,000 to 250,000 distinct CDR3 sequences, around 19% being singletons. Remarks on this clonotype: Its antigen is unknown.

The clonotype originates from a male donor with ankylosing spondylitis. The sample was blood, either unsorted or a sorted T cell fraction (not recorded which).

The CDR3 sequence is CASSQGTGGAYEQYF. Here the CDR3 DNA reads TGCGCCAGCAGCCAAGGGACAGGGGGCGCCTACGAGCAGTACTTC. This rearrangement joins TRBV4-1 to TRBJ2-7, with TRBD1 identical over 11 bases. Germline assignment: CDR1 MGHRA and CDR2 YSYEKL. Unmatched junction bases numbered 1, after V lost 1 base and J lost 2 bases. The CDR3 sequence is 15 residues long.